This is a list of T cell receptor beta chains from one sample in a study of T cell responses to AZD1222 COVID-19 vaccine. Libraries were prepared by immunoSEQ multiplex PCR; TCRdb keeps only in-frame clonotypes and omits some of them. The sample includes about 64,000 clones, 75% to 95% of them seen just once. Sequences were derived from peripheral blood, sampled 28 days after the second dose of the MenACWY control vaccine. The receptors derive from an adult who received the MenACWY meningococcal vaccine as a control. Each CDR3 is given with its conserved first and last residue. D genes are given only for firm matches. Clone size, where shown, is once, few, many, or a class for clones that have expanded.

d_call clone_size j_call v_call cdr3_nt cdr3_aa
NA NA TRBJ1-1 TRBV4-1 TGCGCCAGCACCGGGAGGGGTGAAGCTTTCTTT CASTGRGEAFF
TRBD1 NA TRBJ1-3 TRBV25-1 TGTGCCAGCAGTGAATCCACAGGGGCTGGAAACACCATATATTTT CASSESTGAGNTIYF
NA NA TRBJ2-1 TRBV5-1 TGCGCCAGCAGACTCAATTCGCCCGACTCCTACAATGAGCAGTTCTTC CASRLNSPDSYNEQFF
TRBD1 once TRBJ2-6 TRBV27 TGTGCCAGCAGTCCGGGACAGCCCGGGACCGGGGCCAACGTCCTGACTTTC CASSPGQPGTGANVLTF
NA NA TRBJ1-3 TRBV10-3 TGTGCCATCAGTGACCCCCAGGGAAAAAACACCATATATTTT CAISDPQGKNTIYF
TRBD1 NA TRBJ1-3 TRBV9 TGTGCCAGCAGCGCCGGGACAGGGGGTCTCACCATATATTTT CASSAGTGGLTIYF
NA NA TRBJ2-6 TRBV7-3 TGTGCCAGCAGCTTAAATCCTCATGACAGCTCTGGGGCCAACGTCCTGACTTTC CASSLNPHDSSGANVLTF
TRBD1 once TRBJ2-2 TRBV9 TGTGCCAGCAGCGCCCGTGGGACAGCCCCTACCGGGGAGCTGTTTTTT CASSARGTAPTGELFF
NA few TRBJ1-4 TRBV20-1 TGCAGTGCTAGTTTGGGGGGGATTGAAAAACTGTTTTTT CSASLGGIEKLFF
NA NA TRBJ2-7 TRBV27 TGTGCCAGCAGTTTAGAGGGGGGCTACGAGCAGTACTTC CASSLEGGYEQYF
NA NA TRBJ1-1 TRBV7-9 TGTGCCAGCAGCTTAATTACGAACACTGAAGCTTTCTTT CASSLITNTEAFF
TRBD2 NA TRBJ2-7 TRBV4-1 TGCGCCAGCAGCCAAGAAGGGGTAGCGGGTGCCTACGAGCAGTACTTC CASSQEGVAGAYEQYF
TRBD2 NA TRBJ2-2 TRBV5-6 TGTGCCAGCAGCCGACTCTCTGGCGGGAGGGACACCGGGGAGCTGTTTTTT CASSRLSGGRDTGELFF
TRBD2 NA TRBJ2-2 TRBV19 TGTGCCAGTAGAACCGGGACTAGCCACACCGGGGAGCTGTTTTTT CASRTGTSHTGELFF
NA NA TRBJ1-4 TRBV12-3/TRBV12-4 TGTGCCAGCAGTTTCGGGGAAAAACTGTTTTTT CASSFGEKLFF
TRBD1 NA TRBJ1-5 TRBV7-9 TGTGCCAGCAGCTTCCCAGGGGACAGGAGGCAGCCCCAGCATTTT CASSFPGDRRQPQHF
TRBD2 NA TRBJ2-7 TRBV28 TGTGCCAGCAGTTACGGTGGGCGAATGGCTAGCGGGATTTCCTACGAGCAGTACTTC CASSYGGRMASGISYEQYF
NA NA TRBJ2-1 TRBV18 TGTGCCAGCTCCTGGGGAGAGCTAGCGGCAGGGGGCAATGAGCAGTTCTTC CASSWGELAAGGNEQFF
NA NA TRBJ2-7 TRBV15 TGTGCCACCAGCAGGCCGGGTAGGGACGAGCAGTACTTC CATSRPGRDEQYF
TRBD1 NA TRBJ2-5 TRBV27 TGTGCCAGCAGAGGACAGGACCAAGAGACCCAGTACTTC CASRGQDQETQYF
NA NA TRBJ1-3 TRBV27 TGTGCCAGCAGTTTATTCGGCGGAACTGGAAACACCATATATTTT CASSLFGGTGNTIYF
NA NA TRBJ1-1 TRBV27 TGTGCCAGCAGTTTACTTATGAACACTGAAGCTTTCTTT CASSLLMNTEAFF
NA NA TRBJ2-7 TRBV6-5 TGTGCCAGCAGTACAGGACCGGCCTACGAGCAGTACTTC CASSTGPAYEQYF
TRBD2 NA TRBJ2-1 TRBV5-4 TGTGCCAGCAAGGGGACTAGCGGGAACAATGAGCAGTTCTTC CASKGTSGNNEQFF
TRBD2 once TRBJ2-1 TRBV7-2 TGTGCCAGCAATGGACTAGAATACAATGAGCAGTTCTTC CASNGLEYNEQFF
NA NA TRBJ1-1 TRBV5-4 TGTGCCAGCAGCCAGACAGGAGTGAACACTGAAGCTTTCTTT CASSQTGVNTEAFF
NA NA TRBJ2-1 TRBV5-6 TGTGCCAGCAGCAACAGGTTAGTAGCATACCTAGAGCAGTTCTTC CASSNRLVAYLEQFF